Each of the 27 T cell receptor beta chains below was sequenced from the same sample in a study of cytomegalovirus exposure and HLA in healthy donors. Produced via immunoSEQ multiplex PCR; TCRdb's table is partial and in-frame only. Found here are about 250,000 clones, about 90% of them singletons; the top ten hold around 13%. The sequenced sample was PBMCs. The source is a man aged 18 to 30 in good health and CMV-seropositive.

The V gene is TRBV6-6, the J gene TRBJ1-3; a possible D gene is TRBD1 (5 bases). There are 16 residues in the CDR3. Trimming left V 2 bases short and J 7 bases short, with 18 bases between. Germline CDR1 and CDR2: MNHNY and SVGAGI (reference sequence). CDR3 amino acids: CASSYLARGKWNTIYF. The CDR3 bases are TGTGCCAGCAGTTACCTGGCAAGGGGAAAGTGGAACACCATATATTTT.

The rearrangement joins TRBV27 to TRBJ2-3; 10 nucleotides align to TRBD2. CDR1 is MNHEY and CDR2 is SMNVEV in the germline V gene (reference sequence). After removal of 3 bases from V and 10 bases from J, the junction contained 10 bases not matched to a gene. The CDR3 runs 15 residues. Written as DNA, the CDR3 is TGTGCCAGCAGTTTGGTTAGCGGGAGGTTGGAGGCGCAGTATTTT. Translated: CASSLVSGRLEAQYF.

The J gene is TRBJ1-3, the V gene TRBV4-2; D ambiguous. This CDR3 spans 15 amino acids. V was clipped by 5 bases and J by 3 bases, with 14 bases between them. Germline V gene sequence: CDR1 LGHNA, CDR2 YNFKEQ. The CDR3 bases are TGTGCCAGCAGCTTTTCGGTGGTGGGTGGAAACACCATATATTTT. Translation: CASSFSVVGGNTIYF.

With respect to this clone: The sample holds other DNA sequences that translate to the same CDR3. The V gene is TRBV20-1, the J gene TRBJ2-1, with D unclear. Between the trimmed V and J ends, which lost 1 base and 10 bases, there was a span of 8 bases. The CDR3 totals 11 residues. CDR1 is DFQATT and CDR2 is SNEGSKA in the germline V gene (reference sequence). The CDR3 DNA follows: TGCAGTGCTAGAGGAGGATCAGAGCAGTTCTTC. Its protein product is CSARGGSEQFF.

This sequence joins TRBV19 and TRBJ1-5, with no clear D. CDR1 and CDR2 from the germline V gene are LNHDA and SQIVND (reference sequence). The CDR3 extends over 12 amino acids. The V gene lost 6 bases and the J gene lost 6 bases, with 9 bases spanning the gap. The CDR3 protein is CASSGGFQPQHF. CDR3 nucleotide sequence: TGTGCCAGTAGCGGAGGGTTTCAGCCCCAGCATTTT.

This chain links TRBV10-2 with TRBJ2-5, with D possibly being TRBD2 (6 bases). The germline CDR1 and CDR2 sequences are WSHSY and SAAADI. The CDR3 is 15 amino acids. V shed 7 bases and J shed 1 base, with 16 bases lying between them. The CDR3, as DNA: TGCGCCAGCATCCGGAGGGCAGCCCCCCAAGAGACCCAGTACTTC. The encoded protein is CASIRRAAPQETQYF.

V gene TRBV30 combines with J gene TRBJ2-1; D may match TRBD1 or TRBD2 (5 bases each). CDR1 and CDR2 from the germline V gene are GTSNPN and SVGIG (reference sequence). V lost 0 bases to trimming and J lost 5 bases, with 14 bases between them. CDR3 length equals 15 residues. CDR3 in DNA: TGTGCCTGGAGTGTGGGGCAACCGGGGAACAATGAGCAGTTCTTC. Residues: CAWSVGQPGNNEQFF.

This chain uses TRBV6-5 with TRBJ2-1; D unclear. The CDR3 covers 11 residues. Germline CDR1 MNHEY, CDR2 SVGAGI. Deletions cut 4 bases from V and 9 bases from J, with 7 bases between. CDR3 sequence: CASSSVGEQFF. CDR3 nucleotides: TGTGCCAGCAGTTCCGTCGGTGAGCAGTTCTTC.

V gene TRBV7-9 combines with J gene TRBJ2-1; D is uncertain. V gave up 6 bases and J gave up 12 bases, with 9 bases separating them. The CDR3 loop spans 10 amino acids. CDR1 SEHNR and CDR2 FQNEAQ come from the germline V gene (reference sequence). CDR3 DNA: TGTGCCAGCAGTCTCAACGTGCAGTTCTTC. As protein: CASSLNVQFF.

This chain uses TRBV9 with TRBJ2-2, with 8 bases matching TRBD1. CDR1 SGDLS and CDR2 YYNGEE come from the germline V gene. V dropped 3 bases and J dropped 7; count of bases not matched to a gene: 11. This CDR3 comprises 16 residues. This chain's CDR3 is CASSANRGAGDGELFF. The CDR3 DNA sequence: TGTGCCAGCAGCGCAAACAGGGGGGCTGGTGACGGGGAGCTGTTTTTT. The entire variable domain, with the rest obtained from reference TRBV9 and TRBJ2-2, is as follows: DSGVTQTPKHLITATGQRVTLRCSPRSGDLSVYWYQQSLDQGLQFLIQYYNGEERAKGNILERFSAQQFPDLHSELNLSSLELGDSALYFCASSANRGAGDGELFFGEGSRLTVL.

This chain joins TRBV7-2 and TRBJ1-2, with a weak D call TRBD1 (5 bases). The CDR3 is 15 residues long. V lost 2 bases and J lost 4, with 14 bases in between. CDR1 is SGHTA and CDR2 is FQGNSA in the germline V gene. The CDR3 is CASSLMRGMGYGYTF. The CDR3 DNA sequence: TGTGCCAGCAGCTTAATGCGGGGGATGGGCTATGGCTACACCTTC.

Worth noting for this clone: At the DNA level, this CDR3 is encoded by other sequences in the same sample as well. The chain has TRBV9 and TRBJ2-1; no firm D call. The CDR3 loop spans 13 amino acids. The ends were cut back, 0 bases at V and 6 bases at J, with 7 bases in the middle. Germline CDR1 reads SGDLS; CDR2 reads YYNGEE. The CDR3 region has the DNA TGTGCCAGCAGCGTAGCTACTTCCAATGAGCAGTTCTTC. Its protein product is CASSVATSNEQFF. The full variable domain, rest sourced from reference TRBV9 and TRBJ2-1, is DSGVTQTPKHLITATGQRVTLRCSPRSGDLSVYWYQQSLDQGLQFLIQYYNGEERAKGNILERFSAQQFPDLHSELNLSSLELGDSALYFCASSVATSNEQFFGPGTRLTVL.

The V and J genes are TRBV28 and TRBJ2-3, with D unclear. V was cut by 4 bases and J by 5 bases, with 7 bases left in between. The length of the CDR3 is 12 residues. The germline V gene encodes CDR1 MDHEN and CDR2 SYDVKM. CDR3 sequence: CASSSQGDTQYF. CDR3 sequence (DNA): TGTGCCAGCAGTTCTCAAGGAGATACGCAGTATTTT.

The chain has TRBV15 and TRBJ2-3; no reliable D call. V was cut by 0 bases and J by 1 base, with 14 bases left in between. CDR1 is LNHNV and CDR2 is YYDKDF in the germline V gene (reference sequence). The CDR3 consists of 17 residues. CDR3 nucleotides: TGTGCCACCAGCAGAGATACGAGGCAGTCTGGCACAGATACGCAGTATTTT. It translates to CATSRDTRQSGTDTQYF.

This chain links TRBV27 with TRBJ1-5; 7 positions agree with TRBD1. Trimming took 1 base from V and 1 from J; bases not matched to a gene: 7. Germline V gives CDR1 MNHEY, CDR2 SMNVEV (reference sequence). This CDR3 region has 17 residues. This CDR3 reads CASSLFSGGGSNQPQHF. The DNA of the CDR3 is TGTGCCAGCAGTTTATTCTCAGGGGGTGGGAGCAATCAGCCCCAGCATTTT.

The rearrangement uses TRBV5-1 and TRBJ2-5, with TRBD2 identical over 9 bases. The ends lost 0 bases at V and 2 bases at J; junction bases unmatched: 11. Germline lookup yields CDR1 SGHRS and CDR2 YFSETQ. There are 18 residues in the CDR3. The CDR3 loop is CASSLAGGRGREQETQYF. The CDR3 DNA reads as TGCGCCAGCAGCTTGGCTGGGGGGCGCGGGAGGGAACAAGAGACCCAGTACTTC.

The V and J genes are TRBV4-1 and TRBJ2-1, with 7 nucleotides matching TRBD2. The CDR3 is made up of 14 amino acids. V gave up 2 bases and J gave up 6 bases; unmatched junction bases: 4. Germline-derived CDR1 and CDR2 are MGHRA and YSYEKL. The CDR3 DNA is TGCGCCAGCAGCCAAAGACTAGCTCTCAATGAGCAGTTCTTC. Its protein is CASSQRLALNEQFF.

The gene calls are TRBV9 and TRBJ2-1, with D possibly TRBD2 on 5 matching bases. The ends were cut back, 6 bases at V and 0 bases at J, with 13 bases in the middle. CDR1 SGDLS and CDR2 YYNGEE come from the germline V gene. The CDR3 totals 15 residues. CDR3: CASNVGGSSYNEQFF. The CDR3 DNA is TGTGCCAGCAATGTAGGAGGCAGCTCCTACAATGAGCAGTTCTTC.

This chain joins TRBV5-5 and TRBJ2-5; TRBD1 aligns across 7 bases. After removal of 3 bases from V and 0 bases from J, the junction contained 2 bases not matched to a gene. CDR3 length: 14 amino acids. Germline CDR1 is SGHKS and CDR2 is YYEKEE (reference sequence). This CDR3 reads CASSWDRYQETQYF. In DNA, the CDR3 is TGTGCCAGCAGCTGGGACAGATACCAAGAGACCCAGTACTTC.

J is TRBJ2-1 and V is TRBV5-1; TRBD2 agrees at 7 bases. After removal of 7 bases from V and 8 bases from J, the junction contained 9 bases not matched to a gene. Germline CDR1 reads SGHRS; CDR2 reads YFSETQ. The CDR3 runs 13 residues. CDR3 region: CASGNLTSYEQFF. Here the CDR3 DNA reads TGCGCCAGCGGTAATCTGACTAGCTATGAGCAGTTCTTC.

This sequence joins TRBV9 and TRBJ2-7, with D unclear. V shed 0 bases and J shed 0 bases, with 10 bases lying between them. Germline loops: CDR1 SGDLS, CDR2 YYNGEE. This CDR3 is built from 15 residues. The CDR3 region is CASSVDSTISYEQYF. DNA for the CDR3: TGTGCCAGCAGCGTAGACTCGACGATCTCCTACGAGCAGTACTTC. The full variable domain, completed using reference TRBV9 and TRBJ2-7, is DSGVTQTPKHLITATGQRVTLRCSPRSGDLSVYWYQQSLDQGLQFLIQYYNGEERAKGNILERFSAQQFPDLHSELNLSSLELGDSALYFCASSVDSTISYEQYFGPGTRLTVT.

The genes are TRBV2 and TRBJ2-1; 10 bases line up with TRBD2. Trimming took 8 bases from V and 2 from J; bases not matched to a gene: 21. Germline values: CDR1 SNHLY, CDR2 FYNNEI. This CDR3 comprises 20 residues. The CDR3 sequence: CASPHFGLAGDIIPYNEQFF. The CDR3 region has the DNA TGTGCCAGCCCACACTTCGGCCTAGCGGGAGATATCATCCCCTACAATGAGCAGTTCTTC.

V gene TRBV25-1 combines with J gene TRBJ2-1; 7 bases line up with TRBD2. Losses at the gene ends were 1 base for V and 4 bases for J; bases not matched to a gene: 7. Germline CDR1 is MGHDK and CDR2 is SYGVNS. This CDR3 contains 16 residues. The CDR3 DNA reads as TGTGCCAGCAGTGAATTGGGCGGGAGTCGTTACAATGAGCAGTTCTTC. It translates to CASSELGGSRYNEQFF.

The chain recombines TRBV5-1 with TRBJ2-3, with 10 bases identical to TRBD2. This CDR3 has 16 residues. V lost 4 bases, J lost 3 bases, and 8 bases stayed unmatched. In germline, CDR1 is SGHRS, CDR2 YFSETQ. CDR3 in DNA: TGCGCCAGCAGCGGAGGGCCTAGCGGGGGTACAGATACGCAGTATTTT. Amino acids: CASSGGPSGGTDTQYF.

The chain combines TRBV4-3 with TRBJ1-1; D is unclear. Germline V gives CDR1 LGHNA, CDR2 YSLEER. V lost 2 bases to trimming and J lost 4 bases, with 11 bases between them. This CDR3 has 14 residues. CDR3: CASSQTPGSTEAFF. The CDR3 DNA is TGCGCCAGCAGCCAAACTCCGGGGTCCACTGAAGCTTTCTTT.

This clone was seen a single time. This sequence joins TRBV29-1 and TRBJ1-2; 7 nucleotides align to TRBD1. With V trimmed by 4 bases and J by 0 bases, 5 bases remained unmatched. This CDR3 has 14 residues. CDR1 and CDR2 (germline): SQVTM, ANQGSEA. DNA of the CDR3: TGCAGCGTTGGGTCAGGGGGAGCTAACTATGGCTACACCTTC. This codes for CSVGSGGANYGYTF.

The J gene is TRBJ2-7, the V gene TRBV20-1; D not certain. CDR3 size: 11 residues. Germline V gene data show CDR1 as DFQATT and CDR2 as SNEGSKA (reference sequence). V was pared by 0 bases and J by 5 bases, with 5 bases between. DNA of the CDR3: TGCAGTGCTAGAGATCGGGACGAGCAGTACTTC. Its protein product is CSARDRDEQYF.